These 24 T cell receptor beta chains originate from one sample sequenced in a study of beta chain features in type 1 diabetes. Study-wide points: When Type 1 diabetes patients were examined, their TCRB CDR3s proved moderately but significantly shorter in all four CD4+ subsets.

Their antigens remain unidentified. Expressed TCRB transcripts were sequenced because the entire RNA isolate underwent reverse transcription. The table came from immunoSEQ multiplex PCR; TCRdb's copy has only in-frame clones and leaves some out. The sample shows around 41,000 clones, over 50% of them seen only once. The material sequenced was Tregs from blood. The receptors here all came from a man under 40 with type 1 diabetes. Some clones in this sample may be carry-over from other donors' samples.

V and J are TRBV7-9 and TRBJ2-3; D is perhaps TRBD1 (6 bases). Germline CDR1 and CDR2: SEHNR and FQNEAQ (reference sequence). Trimming took 6 bases from V and 3 from J, leaving 10 bases between them. CDR3 length equals 13 residues. The CDR3 DNA is TGTGCCAGCAGAACAACAGGGACAGATACGCAGTATTTT. It specifies CASRTTGTDTQYF.

The chain carries TRBV6-1 and TRBJ1-2; 10 bases agree with TRBD1. Germline values: CDR1 MNHNS, CDR2 SASEGT. This CDR3 comprises 14 residues. Trimming took 6 bases from V and 4 from J; bases not matched to a gene: 5. This CDR3 is CASRTGTGAYGYTF. CDR3 nucleotide sequence: TGTGCCAGCAGGACCGGGACAGGGGCCTATGGCTACACCTTC.

The chain combines TRBV5-1 with TRBJ2-2, with 7 bases identical to TRBD2. Germline V CDR1 and CDR2: SGHRS, YFSETQ. V lost 4 bases and J lost 2; bases outside the gene matches: 11. The CDR3 runs to 17 residues. This chain's CDR3 is CASSPLFGGSNTGELFF. The DNA of the CDR3 is TGCGCCAGCAGCCCCCTTTTCGGGGGGTCTAACACCGGGGAGCTGTTTTTT.

The chain recombines TRBV18 with TRBJ1-3, with TRBD1 as a possible D gene (5 bases). V gave up 7 bases and J gave up 1 base, with 14 bases separating them. Germline V lookup: CDR1 KGHSH, CDR2 LQKENI. The CDR3 extends over 15 amino acids. The DNA for the CDR3 is TGTGCCAGCTTTCGCAGCGGGGGTTCTGGAAACACCATATATTTT. It is translated as CASFRSGGSGNTIYF.

The chain couples TRBV27 to TRBJ2-1; 11 bases line up with TRBD2. Germline CDR1 and CDR2: MNHEY and SMNVEV (reference sequence). V trimming: 5 bases; J trimming: 3 bases; junction bases outside the gene matches: 6. This CDR3 is built from 16 residues. The CDR3 DNA reads as TGTGCCAGCAGTGTGACTAGCGGGGACTACTACAATGAGCAGTTCTTC. Amino acid sequence: CASSVTSGDYYNEQFF.

The CDR3 loop is CASSFSENQPQHF. In DNA, the CDR3 is TGTGCCAGCAGCTTTAGTGAAAATCAGCCCCAGCATTTT. The genes are TRBV7-9 and TRBJ1-5; D remains ambiguous. The CDR3 contains 13 residues. Trimming pared 3 bases from V and 4 bases from J, leaving 7 bases between. The germline V gene has CDR1 SEHNR and CDR2 FQNEAQ (reference sequence). Supplemented by reference TRBV7-9 and TRBJ1-5, the full variable domain reads DTGVSQNPRHKITKRGQNVTFRCDPISEHNRLYWYRQTLGQGPEFLTYFQNEAQLEKSRLLSDRFSAERPKGSFSTLEIQRTEQGDSAMYLCASSFSENQPQHFGDGTRLSIL.

This clone was observed once. This chain connects TRBV18 to TRBJ2-5; the D gene is possibly TRBD2 (6 bases). The J call may be incorrect, as the DNA end agrees better with TRBJ2-7. Germline V CDR1 and CDR2: KGHSH, LQKENI. This CDR3 spans 15 amino acids. The CDR3 is CASSPYAPGGYEQYF. The CDR3 DNA reads TGTGCCAGCTCACCGTACGCTCCTGGGGGGTACGAGCAGTACTTC.

The chain uses TRBV19 and TRBJ1-5; a possible D gene is TRBD1 (5 bases). With 3 bases removed from V and 7 bases from J, the gap between germline ends came to 10 bases. Germline CDR1 reads LNHDA; CDR2 reads SQIVND (reference sequence). This CDR3 region has 13 residues. The CDR3 loop is CASSINRRQPQHF. In DNA form, the CDR3 reads TGTGCCAGTAGTATCAACAGGCGGCAGCCCCAGCATTTT.

The chain recombines TRBV4-3 with TRBJ2-1; 11 bases fit TRBD2. Trimming at V came to 1 base and at J to 13 bases, leaving 15 bases not matched to a gene. Germline V gives CDR1 LGHNA, CDR2 YSLEER. The CDR3 covers 17 residues. The CDR3 reads CASSQALAGGTNIHQFF. The CDR3 region has the DNA TGCGCCAGCAGCCAAGCGCTAGCGGGGGGCACTAATATCCATCAGTTCTTC.

This chain connects TRBV6-6 to TRBJ2-7, with 11 bases fitting TRBD1. The CDR3 covers 16 residues. Germline values: CDR1 MNHNY, CDR2 SVGAGI (reference sequence). Trimming took 6 bases from V and 4 from J; bases not matched to a gene: 11. As DNA, the CDR3 is TGTGCCAGCAGCCCCCTTGGACAGGGGGCCGCATACGAGCAGTACTTC. Its protein product is CASSPLGQGAAYEQYF.

The chain has TRBV29-1 and TRBJ1-6; 7 nucleotides align to TRBD1. There are 14 residues in the CDR3. The J segment lost 8 bases and the V segment lost 6 bases, leaving 10 bases of the junction unmatched. CDR1 SQVTM and CDR2 ANQGSEA come from the germline V gene. CDR3 DNA: TGCAGCGTACGAACCCGGACAGGAGATTCACCCCTCCACTTT. Its translation: CSVRTRTGDSPLHF.

The chain has TRBV6-6 and TRBJ1-5, with 8 bases fitting TRBD1. Germline loops: CDR1 MNHNY, CDR2 SVGAGI (reference sequence). The CDR3 has 15 residues. Unmatched junction bases numbered 7, after V lost 6 bases and J lost 3 bases. CDR3 DNA: TGTGCCAGCAGGGCCGGGACAGGCCTCAATCAGCCCCAGCATTTT. Protein: CASRAGTGLNQPQHF.

This clone occurred a few times. The gene calls are TRBV19 and TRBJ2-5; TRBD1 matches at 8 bases. CDR1 and CDR2 (germline): LNHDA, SQIVND (reference sequence). J lost 4 bases, V lost 7 bases, and 5 bases had no gene match. The CDR3 length is 13 residues. CDR3 sequence (DNA): TGTGCCAGTACCCAGGGGGCAGGAGAGACCCAGTACTTC. It codes for CASTQGAGETQYF. Full variable domain (rest looked up from reference TRBV19 and TRBJ2-5): DGGITQSPKYLFRKEGQNVTLSCEQNLNHDAMYWYRQDPGQGLRLIYYSQIVNDFQKGDIAEGYSVSREKKESFPLTVTSAQKNPTAFYLCASTQGAGETQYFGPGTRLLVL.

The J gene is TRBJ1-6, the V gene TRBV7-2; TRBD1 agrees at 10 bases. V shed 5 bases and J 7 bases; nucleotides not matched to a gene: 11. CDR1 is SGHTA, CDR2 FQGNSA, per germline. The CDR3 spans 17 residues. The CDR3 sequence is CASSPTGTGDQNSPLHF. For the CDR3, the DNA is TGTGCCAGCAGCCCTACGGGGACAGGGGATCAGAATTCACCCCTCCACTTT.

This chain uses TRBV7-9 with TRBJ2-3; 8 nucleotides match TRBD2. J gave up 5 bases and V 4 bases, and 8 bases lay outside the gene matches. CDR1 is SEHNR and CDR2 is FQNEAQ in the germline V gene (reference sequence). This CDR3 region has 15 residues. CDR3 nucleotide sequence: TGTGCCAGCAGCTCCCCAGCGGGGGTGGGAGATACGCAGTATTTT. Amino acid sequence: CASSSPAGVGDTQYF. Full variable domain (rest looked up from reference TRBV7-9 and TRBJ2-3): DTGVSQNPRHKITKRGQNVTFRCDPISEHNRLYWYRQTLGQGPEFLTYFQNEAQLEKSRLLSDRFSAERPKGSFSTLEIQRTEQGDSAMYLCASSSPAGVGDTQYFGPGTRLTVL.

This clone was found a few times. The rearrangement joins TRBV6-5 to TRBJ2-1, with TRBD2 matching 12 bases. The germline V gene encodes CDR1 MNHEY and CDR2 SVGAGI. V was clipped by 6 bases and J by 7 bases; unmatched bases: 4. CDR3 length equals 14 residues. This chain's CDR3 is CASRTGLAGNEQFF. The CDR3 DNA is TGTGCCAGCAGAACCGGACTAGCGGGAAATGAGCAGTTCTTC.

This chain joins TRBV28 and TRBJ1-1; D is unclear. Per the germline V gene, CDR1 is MDHEN and CDR2 is SYDVKM. Between the trimmed V and J ends, which lost 5 bases and 4 bases, there was a span of 8 bases. This CDR3 comprises 12 residues. CDR3: CASSPPFTEAFF. The CDR3 DNA reads TGTGCCAGCAGTCCCCCCTTCACTGAAGCTTTCTTT.

The V and J genes are TRBV7-9 and TRBJ2-2; 8 nucleotides agree with TRBD1. Per germline, CDR1 SEHNR and CDR2 FQNEAQ (reference sequence). Trimming removed 11 bases from V and 3 bases from J; junction bases left unmatched: 8. The CDR3 is made up of 14 amino acids. The CDR3 spells CAFNQGAYTGELFF. CDR3 bases: TGTGCCTTCAATCAGGGGGCATACACCGGGGAGCTGTTTTTT.

Notes on this clone: A junction boundary mismatches the germline segment, possibly from a read error. This chain connects TRBV7-3 to TRBJ2-5; TRBD2 agrees at 7 bases. CDR3 size: 13 residues. CDR1 and CDR2 (germline): SGHTA, FQGTGA. Written as DNA, the CDR3 is TGTGTCAGCAGCTCCGAGACTAGCAGTCCCCAGTACTTC. As protein: CVSSSETSSPQYF.

The chain carries TRBV28 and TRBJ2-1; TRBD1 matches at 8 bases. V was pared by 8 bases and J by 8 bases, with 11 bases of the junction left unmatched. This CDR3 is built from 14 residues. CDR1 and CDR2 (germline): MDHEN, SYDVKM. CDR3 DNA: TGTGCCAGCGTTACAGGGGGAGTGGGCTATGAGCAGTTCTTC. Its translation is CASVTGGVGYEQFF.

The V gene is TRBV7-2, the J gene TRBJ2-5; 7 bases are shared with TRBD2. Germline CDR1 reads SGHTA; CDR2 reads FQGNSA. V shed 4 bases and J 2 bases; nucleotides not matched to a gene: 10. The CDR3 covers 16 residues. The CDR3 region is CASSSPAGGSQETQYF. CDR3 sequence (DNA): TGTGCCAGCAGCTCCCCGGCCGGGGGGTCTCAAGAGACCCAGTACTTC.

This chain links TRBV18 with TRBJ1-2; D is undetermined. CDR3 size: 15 residues. Germline V gene lookup returns CDR1 KGHSH and CDR2 LQKENI. V lost 2 bases to trimming and J lost 2 bases, with 12 bases between them. CDR3 residues: CASSPRTGGNYGYTF. In DNA form, the CDR3 reads TGTGCCAGCTCACCAAGGACTGGAGGGAACTATGGCTACACCTTC.

The J gene is TRBJ2-5, the V gene TRBV7-3; D perhaps matches TRBD2 (6 bases). Germline assignment: CDR1 SGHTA and CDR2 FQGTGA. V was trimmed by 1 base and J by 5 bases, leaving 11 bases between them. This CDR3 is 14 amino acids long. This CDR3 is CASSLNVGGETQYF. The CDR3 DNA reads as TGTGCCAGCAGCTTAAATGTCGGAGGGGAGACCCAGTACTTC.

The rearrangement joins TRBV5-5 to TRBJ1-6; 11 bases are a match to TRBD1. CDR3 length: 18 amino acids. The V gene end was trimmed by 2 bases and the J gene end by 9 bases; junction bases not matched to a gene: 13. Germline V gene data show CDR1 as SGHKS and CDR2 as YYEKEE (reference sequence). This chain's CDR3 is CASSFGQGATTFGSPLHF. CDR3 DNA sequence: TGTGCCAGCAGCTTCGGACAGGGGGCGACAACTTTCGGTTCACCCCTCCACTTT.